Shown below are 20 T cell receptor beta chains from a single sample sequenced in a study of T cell responses to AZD1222 COVID-19 vaccine. The assay was immunoSEQ multiplex PCR, and TCRdb's table has in-frame clones only and misses some. The sample has about 120,000 clones; 85% to 95% are singletons. The material sequenced was peripheral blood, taken on day 0 of AZD1222 vaccination. Receptor source: an adult in good health.

This clone was detected once. The chain uses TRBV2 and TRBJ1-6, with no clear D. V dropped 2 bases and J dropped 7 bases, with 6 bases sitting between them. The CDR3 covers 13 residues. Germline loops: CDR1 SNHLY, CDR2 FYNNEI. This chain's CDR3 is CASSEFGNSPLHF. CDR3 in DNA: TGTGCCAGCAGTGAATTTGGAAATTCACCCCTCCACTTT.

This clone was detected only once. CDR3 residues: CASSPPGSSNYGYTF. DNA of the CDR3: TGTGCCAGCAGCCCCCCAGGGAGTTCTAACTATGGCTACACCTTC. This rearrangement joins TRBV7-8 to TRBJ1-2, with a tentative D call TRBD1 (5 bases). This CDR3 spans 15 amino acids. V lost 5 bases and J 0 bases, leaving 13 bases between the germline ends. Germline lookup yields CDR1 SGHVS and CDR2 FQNEAQ.

V and J are TRBV5-1 and TRBJ1-5, with D possibly being TRBD1 (5 bases). The germline V gene has CDR1 SGHRS and CDR2 YFSETQ. The length of the CDR3 is 14 residues. Deletions cut 0 bases from V and 7 bases from J, with 11 bases between. The CDR3 DNA reads TGCGCCAGCAGCTTGGGCCAGGGTACGCAGCCCCAGCATTTT. The encoded protein is CASSLGQGTQPQHF. The complete variable domain, with remaining parts taken from reference TRBV5-1 and TRBJ1-5, reads KAGVTQTPRYLIKTRGQQVTLSCSPISGHRSVSWYQQTPGQGLQFLFEYFSETQRNKGNFPGRFSGRQFSNSRSEMNVSTLELGDSALYLCASSLGQGTQPQHFGDGTRLSIL.

DNA for the CDR3: TGTGCCAGCATCAATAGCCACGCCAATGAGCAGTTCTTC. Its translation: CASINSHANEQFF. The chain has TRBV2 and TRBJ2-1, with no clear D. CDR3 length: 13 residues. CDR1 SNHLY and CDR2 FYNNEI come from the germline V gene. Trimming removed 7 bases at V and 6 bases at J, with 13 bases between.

The gene calls are TRBV28 and TRBJ1-1, with a weak D call TRBD1 (5 bases). CDR3 length: 12 residues. The ends were cut back, 10 bases at V and 5 bases at J, with 14 bases in the middle. Germline V gene lookup returns CDR1 MDHEN and CDR2 SYDVKM. The CDR3 DNA reads TGTGCCATCGCGGGGGTTCGGACTGAAGCTTTCTTT. Translated, it gives CAIAGVRTEAFF. Based on the CDR3 plus reference TRBV28 and TRBJ1-1, the full variable domain is DVKVTQSSRYLVKRTGEKVFLECVQDMDHENMFWYRQDPGLGLRLIYFSYDVKMKEKGDIPEGYSVSREKKERFSLILESASTNQTSMYLCAIAGVRTEAFFGQGTRLTVV.

The rearrangement joins TRBV4-1 to TRBJ1-6, with TRBD1 as a possible D gene (6 bases). The V and J ends lost 0 bases and 7 bases respectively, with 10 bases between them. Germline loops: CDR1 MGHRA, CDR2 YSYEKL. This CDR3 has 15 amino acids. In nucleotides, the CDR3 is TGCGCCAGCAGCCAAGACCGGGACAACAATTCACCCCTCCACTTT. Its translation is CASSQDRDNNSPLHF.

This clone was observed a few times. The V gene is TRBV7-9, the J gene TRBJ2-7; 10 bases fit TRBD2. This CDR3 is 16 amino acids long. Germline V CDR1 and CDR2: SEHNR, FQNEAQ (reference sequence). Trimming at V came to 4 bases and at J to 5 bases, leaving 11 bases not matched to a gene. The CDR3 nucleotides are TGTGCCAGCAGCTCGCTCTTGAGCGGGAGGGCCCACGAGCAGTACTTC. Its protein is CASSSLLSGRAHEQYF.

The rearrangement uses TRBV4-1 and TRBJ2-3; 9 positions agree with TRBD2. Germline CDR1 MGHRA, CDR2 YSYEKL. With V trimmed by 4 bases and J by 4 bases, 3 bases remained unmatched. This CDR3 has 14 residues. In DNA form, the CDR3 reads TGCGCCAGCAGCCTAGCGGGAGCGGCAGATACGCAGTATTTT. Protein product: CASSLAGAADTQYF.

V is TRBV18 and J is TRBJ2-7; no reliable D call. With 5 bases removed from V and 0 bases from J, the gap between germline ends came to 2 bases. Germline CDR1 reads KGHSH; CDR2 reads LQKENI. The CDR3 spans 11 residues. The CDR3 bases are TGTGCCAGCTCAGACTCCTACGAGCAGTACTTC. It codes for CASSDSYEQYF.

The rearrangement uses TRBV12-3 or TRBV12-4 and TRBJ1-2; D is undetermined. V lost 4 bases and J 5 bases, leaving 8 bases between the germline ends. This CDR3 is 12 amino acids long. The CDR3 protein is CASSSTSYGYTF. In DNA, the CDR3 is TGTGCCAGCAGTTCGACGAGTTATGGCTACACCTTC.

CDR3 residues: CASKRDRIKVEAFF. The CDR3 nucleotides are TGTGCCAGCAAACGCGACAGAATTAAAGTTGAAGCTTTCTTT. The chain recombines TRBV27 with TRBJ1-1; a weak D match, TRBD1 (5 bases). The CDR3 is 14 residues long. Germline-derived CDR1 and CDR2 are MNHEY and SMNVEV (reference sequence). V was cut by 7 bases and J by 7 bases, with 19 bases left in between.

The chain has TRBV3-1 (or the pseudogene TRBV3-2) and TRBJ2-3; TRBD1 is a possible D gene (5 bases). V lost 4 bases, J lost 6 bases, and 26 bases lay in between. CDR1 is LGHDT, CDR2 YNNKEL, per germline (reference sequence). This CDR3 spans 18 amino acids. CDR3: CASSLYQGTPMSPDTQYF. Here the CDR3 DNA reads TGTGCCAGCAGCCTGTATCAGGGAACCCCGATGAGCCCCGATACGCAGTATTTT.

V usage is TRBV19 and J usage is TRBJ2-1; 9 positions match TRBD2. V shed 7 bases and J 1 base; nucleotides not matched to a gene: 5. The CDR3 spans 15 residues. Germline assignment: CDR1 LNHDA and CDR2 SQIVND (reference sequence). CDR3 coding DNA: TGTGCCAGTACCAAGACTAGCGGTTCCTACAATGAGCAGTTCTTC. Translated, it gives CASTKTSGSYNEQFF.

J is TRBJ1-3 and V is TRBV3-1 (or the pseudogene TRBV3-2); no clear D. Trimming pared 0 bases from V and 0 bases from J, leaving 9 bases between. Germline V gene data show CDR1 as LGHDT and CDR2 as YNNKEL (reference sequence). This CDR3 is built from 16 residues. In DNA form, the CDR3 reads TGTGCCAGCAGCCAAGATCTTGGAGCCTCTGGAAACACCATATATTTT. Its translation is CASSQDLGASGNTIYF.

In this sample, this clone turned up a few times. The gene calls are TRBV7-8 and TRBJ2-1, with D possibly TRBD2 on 5 matching bases. This CDR3 is 14 amino acids long. Trimming left V 0 bases short and J 7 bases short, with 10 bases between. Germline values: CDR1 SGHVS, CDR2 FQNEAQ. CDR3 loop: CASSLAAGRNEQFF. Here the CDR3 DNA reads TGTGCCAGCAGCTTAGCCGCGGGCCGAAATGAGCAGTTCTTC.

The chain is built from TRBV18 and TRBJ2-3; D is perhaps TRBD2 (5 bases). This CDR3 comprises 14 residues. Germline lookup yields CDR1 KGHSH and CDR2 LQKENI. Trimming left V 5 bases short and J 4 bases short, with 13 bases between. The CDR3 bases are TGTGCCAGCTCAAAAACGGACTCCCCAGATACGCAGTATTTT. It encodes CASSKTDSPDTQYF. The full variable domain, with the rest looked up from reference TRBV18 and TRBJ2-3, is NAGVMQNPRHLVRRRGQEARLRCSPMKGHSHVYWYRQLPEEGLKFMVYLQKENIIDESGMPKERFSAEFPKEGPSILRIQQVVRGDSAAYFCASSKTDSPDTQYFGPGTRLTVL.

The chain combines TRBV28 with TRBJ1-5, with a tentative D call TRBD1 (6 bases). V gave up 2 bases and J gave up 6 bases, with 17 bases separating them. Per germline, CDR1 MDHEN and CDR2 SYDVKM. The CDR3 runs to 16 residues. The CDR3 sequence: CASSLRGLRRGQPQHF. DNA for the CDR3: TGTGCCAGCAGTTTAAGGGGGTTACGGAGGGGTCAGCCCCAGCATTTT. Using reference TRBV28 and TRBJ1-5 for the parts outside the CDR3, the full variable domain is DVKVTQSSRYLVKRTGEKVFLECVQDMDHENMFWYRQDPGLGLRLIYFSYDVKMKEKGDIPEGYSVSREKKERFSLILESASTNQTSMYLCASSLRGLRRGQPQHFGDGTRLSIL.

The V call is TRBV28, the J call TRBJ1-1; a possible D gene is TRBD1 (6 bases). The V gene's germline CDR1 is MDHEN and CDR2 SYDVKM. The V and J ends lost 5 bases and 5 bases respectively, with 9 bases between them. This CDR3 comprises 12 residues. The chain's CDR3 is CASSKGGTEAFF. CDR3 nucleotide sequence: TGTGCCAGCAGTAAAGGGGGGACTGAAGCTTTCTTT.

The chain carries TRBV19 and TRBJ2-3; TRBD2 matches at 9 bases. J gave up 3 bases and V 4 bases, and 8 bases lay outside the gene matches. Germline V lookup: CDR1 LNHDA, CDR2 SQIVND (reference sequence). CDR3 length: 16 amino acids. The CDR3 reads CASSTWTSVATDTQYF. CDR3 in DNA: TGTGCCAGTAGTACCTGGACTAGCGTGGCGACAGATACGCAGTATTTT.

V gene TRBV19 combines with J gene TRBJ2-2; D possibly corresponds to TRBD2 (6 bases). The CDR3 length is 14 residues. With 7 bases removed from V and 7 bases from J, the gap between germline ends came to 16 bases. Germline V CDR1 and CDR2: LNHDA, SQIVND (reference sequence). Here the CDR3 DNA reads TGTGCCAGTAACATAGCGGTGGCGGGCGGGGAGCTGTTTTTT. It translates to CASNIAVAGGELFF.